Listed below are T cell receptor beta chains from one sample, sequenced in a study of cytomegalovirus exposure and HLA in healthy donors. The protocol was immunoSEQ multiplex PCR, while the TCRdb copy is restricted to in-frame clones and leaves out a portion. The sample records under 140,000 clones, nearly 80% being singletons. Sample: PBMCs. Source of these receptors: a woman in her twenties or thirties in good health and CMV-seronegative. The CDR3 runs from the conserved cysteine through the conserved F or W. Fields, in order: J gene, D gene, V gene, clone size, CDR3 protein, CDR3 DNA. The D gene is left open where the match is weak. Expanded clones are given a class, and other clones once, few, many or no size at all.

j_gene: TRBJ2-7
d_gene: .
v_gene: TRBV7-6
abundance: .
CDR3aa: CASSLAPSTDEQYF
CDR3nt: TGTGCCAGCAGCTTAGCGCCAAGCACAGACGAGCAGTACTTC

j_gene: TRBJ1-6
d_gene: .
v_gene: TRBV5-6
abundance: .
CDR3aa: CASSLPVNSPLHF
CDR3nt: TGTGCCAGCAGCTTGCCAGTCAATTCACCCCTCCACTTT

j_gene: TRBJ2-7
d_gene: .
v_gene: TRBV5-4
abundance: .
CDR3aa: CATRSGLTYEQYF
CDR3nt: TGTGCCACTAGGTCGGGTCTGACCTACGAGCAGTACTTC

j_gene: TRBJ1-6
d_gene: .
v_gene: TRBV5-4
abundance: .
CDR3aa: CASSAEVRSYNSPLHF
CDR3nt: TGTGCCAGCAGCGCTGAGGTTCGGTCCTATAATTCACCCCTCCACTTT

j_gene: TRBJ2-7
d_gene: .
v_gene: TRBV27
abundance: .
CDR3aa: CASSFLIPPPGHLANYEQYF
CDR3nt: TGTGCCAGCAGTTTTCTCATACCCCCTCCGGGACACCTAGCAAACTACGAGCAGTACTTC

j_gene: TRBJ2-2
d_gene: TRBD2
v_gene: TRBV11-2
abundance: few
CDR3aa: CASSLALREGRTAGELFF
CDR3nt: TGTGCCAGCAGCTTAGCCCTGCGGGAGGGCCGTACGGCGGGGGAGCTGTTTTTT

j_gene: TRBJ2-1
d_gene: TRBD2
v_gene: TRBV7-8
abundance: .
CDR3aa: CASSRSGRAAVNEQFF
CDR3nt: TGTGCCAGCAGCAGAAGCGGGAGGGCCGCAGTCAATGAGCAGTTCTTC

j_gene: TRBJ1-5
d_gene: TRBD1
v_gene: TRBV30
abundance: .
CDR3aa: CAWAGQGDQPQHF
CDR3nt: TGTGCCTGGGCCGGACAGGGCGATCAGCCCCAGCATTTT

j_gene: TRBJ1-6
d_gene: .
v_gene: TRBV11-2
abundance: .
CDR3aa: CASSWSRGDYSPLHF
CDR3nt: TGTGCCAGCAGCTGGTCCAGGGGTGATTATTCACCCCTCCACTTT

j_gene: TRBJ2-6
d_gene: .
v_gene: TRBV18
abundance: few
CDR3aa: CASSHSSGANVLTF
CDR3nt: TGTGCCAGCTCGCACAGCTCTGGGGCCAACGTCCTGACTTTC

j_gene: TRBJ2-7
d_gene: .
v_gene: TRBV19
abundance: .
CDR3aa: CASSAAGAYYEQYF
CDR3nt: TGTGCCAGTTCGGCGGCAGGGGCATACTACGAGCAGTACTTC

j_gene: TRBJ1-1
d_gene: TRBD1
v_gene: TRBV10-3
abundance: .
CDR3aa: CAISRGQGTEAFF
CDR3nt: TGTGCCATCAGCAGGGGGCAGGGGACTGAAGCTTTCTTT

j_gene: TRBJ1-2
d_gene: .
v_gene: TRBV15
abundance: .
CDR3aa: CATSSSYREAGGYTF
CDR3nt: TGTGCCACCAGCAGTTCGTACAGGGAAGCCGGCGGCTACACCTTC

j_gene: TRBJ2-7
d_gene: TRBD2
v_gene: TRBV5-1
abundance: .
CDR3aa: CASSQSGSWSYEQYF
CDR3nt: TGCGCCAGCAGTCAAAGCGGGAGTTGGTCCTACGAGCAGTACTTC

j_gene: TRBJ2-7
d_gene: TRBD2
v_gene: TRBV6-5
abundance: .
CDR3aa: CASSLTTSVSHEQYF
CDR3nt: TGTGCCAGCAGTTTAACCACTAGCGTTTCCCACGAGCAGTACTTC

j_gene: TRBJ2-7
d_gene: .
v_gene: TRBV28
abundance: .
CDR3aa: CASSLTGTYYEQYF
CDR3nt: TGTGCCAGCAGTTTAACAGGGACATACTACGAGCAGTACTTC

j_gene: TRBJ2-3
d_gene: .
v_gene: TRBV14
abundance: .
CDR3aa: CASSPSTDTQYF
CDR3nt: TGTGCCAGCAGCCCCTCCACAGATACGCAGTATTTT

j_gene: TRBJ2-3
d_gene: TRBD2
v_gene: TRBV2
abundance: .
CDR3aa: CASSPNSGGGADTQYF
CDR3nt: TGTGCCAGCAGTCCTAATAGCGGGGGTGGAGCAGATACGCAGTATTTT

j_gene: TRBJ2-1
d_gene: .
v_gene: TRBV9
abundance: .
CDR3aa: CASSARWGGVEQFF
CDR3nt: TGTGCCAGCAGCGCACGGTGGGGGGGCGTTGAGCAGTTCTTC

j_gene: TRBJ1-4
d_gene: TRBD1
v_gene: TRBV9
abundance: .
CDR3aa: CASSPRQGINEKLFF
CDR3nt: TGTGCCAGCAGCCCACGACAGGGAATTAATGAAAAACTGTTTTTT

j_gene: TRBJ1-2
d_gene: .
v_gene: TRBV7-2
abundance: once
CDR3aa: CASSLAGGGGYTF
CDR3nt: TGTGCCAGCAGCTTAGCGGGGGGAGGTGGCTACACCTTC

j_gene: TRBJ2-5
d_gene: TRBD1
v_gene: TRBV29-1
abundance: .
CDR3aa: CSASPDRNF
CDR3nt: TGCAGCGCATCTCCGGACAGGAACTTC

j_gene: TRBJ1-1
d_gene: .
v_gene: TRBV28
abundance: .
CDR3aa: CASTGEEGRTEAFF
CDR3nt: TGTGCCAGCACGGGGGAGGAGGGGAGGACTGAAGCTTTCTTT

j_gene: TRBJ1-5
d_gene: TRBD1
v_gene: TRBV7-2
abundance: .
CDR3aa: CASSLSRDRGYQPQHF
CDR3nt: TGTGCCAGCAGCCTGTCCCGGGACAGGGGGTATCAGCCCCAGCATTTT

j_gene: TRBJ2-7
d_gene: .
v_gene: TRBV4-1
abundance: few
CDR3aa: CASSQEVGLTYEQYF
CDR3nt: TGCGCCAGCAGCCAAGAGGTCGGTCTTACCTACGAGCAGTACTTC

j_gene: TRBJ2-7
d_gene: TRBD2
v_gene: TRBV5-6
abundance: .
CDR3aa: CASSFGGGLSYEQYF
CDR3nt: TGTGCCAGCAGCTTTGGGGGGGGACTTTCCTACGAGCAGTACTTC

j_gene: TRBJ1-1
d_gene: TRBD1
v_gene: TRBV29-1
abundance: .
CDR3aa: CSVRTGGNTEAFF
CDR3nt: TGCAGCGTCCGCACAGGGGGTAATACTGAAGCTTTCTTT

j_gene: TRBJ1-2
d_gene: .
v_gene: TRBV5-1
abundance: .
CDR3aa: CASSPGLANYGYTF
CDR3nt: TGCGCCAGCAGCCCGGGACTAGCTAACTATGGCTACACCTTC

j_gene: TRBJ2-3
d_gene: .
v_gene: TRBV7-2
abundance: .
CDR3aa: CASSFVLRDTQYF
CDR3nt: TGTGCCAGCAGCTTCGTACTACGAGATACGCAGTATTTT

j_gene: TRBJ1-5
d_gene: .
v_gene: TRBV7-2
abundance: .
CDR3aa: CASSSTGYNQPQHF
CDR3nt: TGTGCCAGCAGCTCTACAGGGTACAATCAGCCCCAGCATTTT

j_gene: TRBJ2-1
d_gene: TRBD2
v_gene: TRBV5-4
abundance: .
CDR3aa: CASRASPGRGANNEQFF
CDR3nt: TGTGCCAGCCGAGCGTCCCCCGGGCGGGGGGCCAACAATGAGCAGTTCTTC

j_gene: TRBJ2-3
d_gene: TRBD2
v_gene: TRBV13
abundance: .
CDR3aa: CASSASGTSRDPQYF
CDR3nt: TGTGCCAGCAGCGCCTCCGGGACTAGCCGCGATCCGCAGTATTTT

j_gene: TRBJ1-2
d_gene: TRBD1
v_gene: TRBV5-6
abundance: .
CDR3aa: CASSQQGAVYGYTF
CDR3nt: TGTGCCAGCAGCCAACAGGGGGCTGTCTATGGCTACACCTTC

j_gene: TRBJ2-7
d_gene: .
v_gene: TRBV11-2
abundance: .
CDR3aa: CASSPRETEQYF
CDR3nt: TGTGCCAGCAGCCCCCGAGAGACTGAGCAGTACTTC

j_gene: TRBJ2-2
d_gene: TRBD2
v_gene: TRBV5-4
abundance: .
CDR3aa: CASSPRGGLTGELFF
CDR3nt: TGTGCCAGCAGCCCCCGGGGAGGGCTCACCGGGGAGCTGTTTTTT

j_gene: TRBJ1-1
d_gene: TRBD1
v_gene: TRBV28
abundance: .
CDR3aa: CASSLGIDRGRTEAFF
CDR3nt: TGTGCCAGCAGTTTAGGGATAGACAGGGGGCGGACTGAAGCTTTCTTT

j_gene: TRBJ1-2
d_gene: .
v_gene: TRBV4-2
abundance: few
CDR3aa: CASSHERLGYTF
CDR3nt: TGTGCCAGCAGCCACGAGAGACTCGGCTACACCTTC

j_gene: TRBJ2-5
d_gene: .
v_gene: TRBV30
abundance: .
CDR3aa: CAWSPGVTYGETQYF
CDR3nt: TGTGCCTGGAGCCCAGGGGTCACCTACGGGGAGACCCAGTACTTC

j_gene: TRBJ1-5
d_gene: .
v_gene: TRBV6-1
abundance: .
CDR3aa: CASSERGSNQPQHF
CDR3nt: TGTGCCAGCAGTGAGCGGGGATCCAATCAGCCCCAGCATTTT